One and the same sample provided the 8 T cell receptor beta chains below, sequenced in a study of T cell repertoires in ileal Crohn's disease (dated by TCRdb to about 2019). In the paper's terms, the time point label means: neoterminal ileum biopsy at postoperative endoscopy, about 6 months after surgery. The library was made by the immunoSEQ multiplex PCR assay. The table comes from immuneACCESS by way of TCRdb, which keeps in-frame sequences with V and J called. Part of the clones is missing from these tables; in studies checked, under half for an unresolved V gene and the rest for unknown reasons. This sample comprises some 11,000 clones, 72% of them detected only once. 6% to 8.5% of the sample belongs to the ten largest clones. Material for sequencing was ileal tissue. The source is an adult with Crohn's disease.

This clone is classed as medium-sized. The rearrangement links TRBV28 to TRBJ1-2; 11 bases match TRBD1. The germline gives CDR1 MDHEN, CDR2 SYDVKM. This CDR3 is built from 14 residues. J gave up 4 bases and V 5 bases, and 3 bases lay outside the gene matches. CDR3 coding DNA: TGTGCCAGCAGTACCGGGACAGGGGGCTATGGCTACACCTTC. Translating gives CASSTGTGGYGYTF.

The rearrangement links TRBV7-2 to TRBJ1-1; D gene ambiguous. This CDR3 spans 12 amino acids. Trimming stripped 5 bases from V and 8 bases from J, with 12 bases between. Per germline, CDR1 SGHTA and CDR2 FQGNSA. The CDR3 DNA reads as TGTGCCAGCAGCCTATCGGTGCGGGAAGCTTTCTTT. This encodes CASSLSVREAFF.

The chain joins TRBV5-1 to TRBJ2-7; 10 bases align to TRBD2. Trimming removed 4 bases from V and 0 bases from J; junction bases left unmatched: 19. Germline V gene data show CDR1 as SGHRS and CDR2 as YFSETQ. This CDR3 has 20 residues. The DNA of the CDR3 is TGCGCCAGCAGCCTCCGGACCCTCCCCTGGACTAGCGGAGACTCCTACGAGCAGTACTTC. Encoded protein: CASSLRTLPWTSGDSYEQYF.

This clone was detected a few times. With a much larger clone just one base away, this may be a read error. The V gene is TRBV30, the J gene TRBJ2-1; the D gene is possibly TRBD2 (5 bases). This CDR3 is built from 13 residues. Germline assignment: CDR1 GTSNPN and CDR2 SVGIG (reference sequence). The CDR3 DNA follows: TGTGCCTGGAGTCTTACTAGTAACGATGAGCTGTTCTTC. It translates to CAWSLTSNDELFF.

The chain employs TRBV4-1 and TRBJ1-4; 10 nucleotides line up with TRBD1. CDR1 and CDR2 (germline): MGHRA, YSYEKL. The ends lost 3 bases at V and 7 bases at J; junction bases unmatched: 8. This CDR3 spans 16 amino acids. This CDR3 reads CASSQADRGRVEKLFF. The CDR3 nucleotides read TGCGCCAGCAGCCAGGCTGACAGGGGGCGCGTTGAAAAACTGTTTTTT.

The CDR3 DNA sequence: TGCAGCGTTGGGCCTCGCTTATCCTACGAGCAGTACTTC. The encoded protein is CSVGPRLSYEQYF. V gene TRBV29-1 combines with J gene TRBJ2-7; D is ambiguous. CDR1 is SQVTM, CDR2 ANQGSEA, per germline. The V gene lost 4 bases and the J gene lost 1 base, with 11 bases spanning the gap. The CDR3 sequence is 13 residues long.

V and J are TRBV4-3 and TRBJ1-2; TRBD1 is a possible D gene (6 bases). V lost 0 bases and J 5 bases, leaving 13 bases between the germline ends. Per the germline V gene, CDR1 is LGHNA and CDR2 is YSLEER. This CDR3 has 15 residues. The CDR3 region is CASSQDSQGLYGYTF. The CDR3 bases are TGCGCCAGCAGCCAAGATAGTCAGGGGCTTTATGGCTACACCTTC.

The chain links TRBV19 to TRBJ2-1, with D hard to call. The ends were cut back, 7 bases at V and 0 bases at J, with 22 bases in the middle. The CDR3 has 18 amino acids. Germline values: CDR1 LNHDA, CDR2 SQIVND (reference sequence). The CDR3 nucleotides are TGTGCCAGTAAACCGACAAAAACACCCTTAAGCTCCTACAATGAGCAGTTCTTC. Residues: CASKPTKTPLSSYNEQFF.